This T cell receptor (beta chain) was captured by sequencing in a study of vaccination effects on CD4 cells after COVID-19. For the study at large: Either the BNT162b2 or mRNA-1273 vaccine was given to participants in two doses. Study-wide points: Few convalescent patients were included, and no early post-infection timepoints were sampled. Healthy vaccinees had only 1 of 255 vaccine-induced clones cross-react with common cold coronaviruses.

V lost 4 bases and J 5 bases, leaving 10 bases between the germline ends. This CDR3 region has 14 residues. Germline V lookup: CDR1 SGHRS, CDR2 YFSETQ. This clone was detected a few times. The antigen remains unidentified. Antigen-specific CD4+ T cells expanded by the ViraFEST assay with viral peptide pools were then sequenced. A roughly ten-day culture period preceded the isolation of CD4+ T cells. Nucleocapsid antibodies were negative in the vaccine recipients, who had never had SARS-CoV-2 infection. Using immunoSEQ multiplex PCR, the repertoire was profiled, and TCRdb retains in-frame clones only, with some absent. The repertoire has approximately 23,000 clones, around 68% of them found once; the top ten carry 11%.

This chain joins TRBV5-1 and TRBJ1-6; unclear D gene. The source material was CD4+ T cells from PBMCs cultured with HCoV-NL63 spike peptides, sampled before COVID-19 vaccination. The sequence was collected from a human donor who received a COVID-19 vaccine. The CDR3 here is CASSLDGNNSPLHF. As DNA, the CDR3 is TGCGCCAGCAGCCTGGACGGGAATAATTCACCCCTCCACTTT.